The source of this T cell receptor (beta chain) is a study of blood T cell repertoires in COVID-19 (dated by TCRdb to 2018 to 2020). Regarding the research as a whole: Collaborator samples came from the United States, Italy and Spain and covered acute and convalescent phases of COVID-19. Nearly every sample came with metadata listing a de-identified subject ID, COVID-19 status, age in years and sex. The repertoires were made available in a free public database intended to serve as a resource for research on the immune response to SARS-CoV-2. Deeply sampled blood TCRbeta repertoires from subjects exposed to, actively infected with, or recovered from COVID-19 were included in the dataset. The prospective study material was composed of cDNA or gDNA derived from T cells, B-cell-depleted T cells, or PBMCs. Samples came from the ongoing ImmuneRACE study (first 160 participants) plus 1,254 subjects from 6 global collaborators. Where HLA class I and class II types were available, the types were taken from metadata supplied by the sample provider, not from assay-based typing. The study at large found these results: The amount of clinical and demographic metadata varied by source and participant and was provided uncurated.

About this clone: Its antigen target is currently unknown. No clone much larger than this one lies a single base away; base qualities are absent.

TCRbeta CDR3 regions were amplified from genomic DNA using the immunoSEQ Assay, a bias-controlled multiplex PCR. As for how the authors treated the data: The number of nucleated cells in each sample was estimated from the amplification of reference gene primers within the assay. To quantify the absolute abundance of each unique TCRbeta CDR3 rearrangement, sequence reads were collapsed and filtered. Productive Simpson clonality was computed per sample as the square root of Simpson's diversity index over productive rearrangements. Sourced from immuneACCESS, this table was stored by TCRdb with only in-frame sequences that have V and J called. A share of the clones is absent; for the studies checked, an unresolved V gene accounts for under half, and the remainder has no known explanation. For V, J and clone size, that table is used; D and trimming come from the DNA. Recorded for this sample are about 270,000 clones; 70% to 90% of them occurred a single time. The top ten hold around 3.7% of the sample.

CDR1 MDHEN and CDR2 SYDVKM were looked up in the germline V gene. The cysteine opens and the phenylalanine closes a CDR3 of 14 amino acids. Only the CDR3 region is kept as DNA, spanning 42 bases read in frame from base 1. V lost 2 bases and J lost 4 bases, and the count of bases not matched to a germline gene is 4. Whole blood was collected in K2EDTA tubes by collaborating institutions according to the institutions' own protocols. For TCRbeta analysis, collaborator samples were shipped as frozen whole blood, as isolated PBMCs, or as DNA extracted from either sample type. The specimen sequenced was peripheral blood. This sequence was found in a woman in her forties or fifties with active or convalescent COVID-19. This receptor chain uses TRBV28 and TRBJ1-1, with 7 bases in between that match TRBD1. The DNA sequence reads TGTGCCAGCAGTTTAATAGACAGGGCCACTGAAGCTTTCTTT. This translates into CASSLIDRATEAFF.